This is a list of T cell receptor beta chains from one sample in a study of control samples from healthy donors and cancer patients. This table comes from immunoSEQ multiplex PCR, and its TCRdb copy is limited to in-frame clones, with some not included. The sample includes about 160,000 clones, around 94% of them seen just once. The sequenced material came from PBMCs. The receptors stem from a man between 60 and 70 years old with colorectal cancer. Both conserved end residues are part of each CDR3. A D gene is named only where the DNA matches it firmly. Clone size, where shown, is once, few, many, or a class for clones that have expanded.

d_call: .
cdr3_length: 15
v_call: TRBV6-6
j_call: TRBJ1-1
clone_size: once
cdr3_nt: TGTGCCAGCAGTAATGGGGGACACATGAACACTGAAGCTTTCTTT
cdr3_aa: CASSNGGHMNTEAFF

d_call: .
cdr3_length: 14
v_call: TRBV6-5
j_call: TRBJ2-7
clone_size: .
cdr3_nt: TGTGCCAGCAGTTACAGTCGGGGACCGTACGAGCAGTACTTC
cdr3_aa: CASSYSRGPYEQYF

d_call: .
cdr3_length: 15
v_call: TRBV6-5
j_call: TRBJ2-7
clone_size: .
cdr3_nt: TGTGCCAGCAGTTACTTAAGGGGATCCTCCTACGAGCAGTACTTC
cdr3_aa: CASSYLRGSSYEQYF

d_call: TRBD2
cdr3_length: 15
v_call: TRBV30
j_call: TRBJ2-2
clone_size: .
cdr3_nt: TGTGCCTGGAGGCAGACTAGCGGGAACACCGGGGAGCTGTTTTTT
cdr3_aa: CAWRQTSGNTGELFF

d_call: .
cdr3_length: 15
v_call: TRBV2
j_call: TRBJ2-6
clone_size: .
cdr3_nt: TGTGCCAGCAGGGGCCAGCTCTCTGGGGCCAACGTCCTGACTTTC
cdr3_aa: CASRGQLSGANVLTF

d_call: TRBD1
cdr3_length: 14
v_call: TRBV9
j_call: TRBJ1-1
clone_size: .
cdr3_nt: TGTGCCAGCAGCGCGACAGGGACGAACACTGAAGCTTTCTTT
cdr3_aa: CASSATGTNTEAFF

d_call: .
cdr3_length: 17
v_call: TRBV19
j_call: TRBJ2-6
clone_size: .
cdr3_nt: TGTGCCAGTAGTATTAGCGGCCAGTCAGGCGGGGCCAACGTCCTGACTTTC
cdr3_aa: CASSISGQSGGANVLTF

d_call: TRBD1
cdr3_length: 14
v_call: TRBV19
j_call: TRBJ1-1
clone_size: .
cdr3_nt: TGTGCCAGTAGACGACAGGGGTTGAACACTGAAGCTTTCTTT
cdr3_aa: CASRRQGLNTEAFF

d_call: TRBD1
cdr3_length: 15
v_call: TRBV18
j_call: TRBJ1-5
clone_size: .
cdr3_nt: TGTGCCAGCTCCCTACCAGGGGGTCCTAATCAGCCCCAGCATTTT
cdr3_aa: CASSLPGGPNQPQHF

d_call: .
cdr3_length: 16
v_call: TRBV10-2
j_call: TRBJ1-4
clone_size: .
cdr3_nt: TGCGCCAGCAGTGAACCCTACAGGGCAACTAATGAAAAACTGTTTTTT
cdr3_aa: CASSEPYRATNEKLFF

d_call: TRBD2
cdr3_length: 16
v_call: TRBV5-1
j_call: TRBJ2-2
clone_size: .
cdr3_nt: TGCGCCAGCAGCCCTCTTAGCGGGGAGGACACCGGGGAGCTGTTTTTT
cdr3_aa: CASSPLSGEDTGELFF

d_call: TRBD2
cdr3_length: 18
v_call: TRBV5-1
j_call: TRBJ2-3
clone_size: .
cdr3_nt: TGCGCCAGCAGCTTGGGCCTGGGAGGCGGGGGGAGCACAGATACGCAGTATTTT
cdr3_aa: CASSLGLGGGGSTDTQYF

d_call: .
cdr3_length: 15
v_call: TRBV9
j_call: TRBJ2-5
clone_size: .
cdr3_nt: TGTGCCAGCAGCTCGAGAGGGGACATTCAAGAGACCCAGTACTTC
cdr3_aa: CASSSRGDIQETQYF

d_call: TRBD1
cdr3_length: 15
v_call: TRBV9
j_call: TRBJ2-3
clone_size: .
cdr3_nt: TGTGCCAGCAGCCTATCCGGACAGGGAACAGATACGCAGTATTTT
cdr3_aa: CASSLSGQGTDTQYF

d_call: .
cdr3_length: 15
v_call: TRBV24-1
j_call: TRBJ1-5
clone_size: .
cdr3_nt: TGTGCCACCAGTGATTCTCGTGGAGGGGGTCAGCCCCAGCATTTT
cdr3_aa: CATSDSRGGGQPQHF

d_call: .
cdr3_length: 16
v_call: TRBV21-1
j_call: TRBJ1-3
clone_size: .
cdr3_nt: TGTGCCAGCACCCTTGAAGGGTTCAGCTCTGGAAACACCATATATTTT
cdr3_aa: CASTLEGFSSGNTIYF